The 8 T cell receptor beta chains reported below all come from one sample, sequenced in a study of T cell repertoires in cytomegalovirus infection. Their antigens remain unidentified. MiXCR was run by TCRdb on the reads, yielding one entry per CDR3 protein. The sample holds approximately 730,000 distinct CDR3 sequences, almost 30% seen once. The sample consisted of cultured CD8+ T cells from PBMCs, taken from culture after CMV antigen stimulation. The receptor set was obtained from a human donor in good health (CMV status not recorded). Some clones in this sample may be carry-over from other donors' samples.

This clonotype has just a few counts. The chain employs TRBV6-1 and TRBJ1-2; 9 bases match TRBD1. The germline V gene encodes CDR1 MNHNS and CDR2 SASEGT. The CDR3 loop spans 15 amino acids. V gave up 8 bases and J gave up 8 bases; unmatched junction bases: 15. The CDR3 DNA follows: TGTGCCAGCGAGCTGGGACAGGGTGACTATAAGGGCTACACCTTC. Translation: CASELGQGDYKGYTF.

This chain's CDR3 is CASSPVETETQYF. CDR3 DNA: TGTGCCAGCAGCCCGGTGGAGACGGAGACCCAGTACTTC. J is TRBJ2-5 and V is TRBV11-3; no firm D call. Germline values: CDR1 SGHNT, CDR2 YENEEA. The CDR3 sequence is 13 residues long. With 5 bases removed from V and 5 bases from J, the gap between germline ends came to 12 bases.

V is TRBV6-5 and J is TRBJ2-1; D is unresolved. The germline V gene has CDR1 MNHEY and CDR2 SVGAGI. The CDR3 runs to 16 residues. Trimming removed 0 bases at V and 1 base at J, with 10 bases between. Written as DNA, the CDR3 is TGTGCCAGCAGTTACTCGGCAGGCTTATCCTACAATGAGCAGTTCTTC. Translating gives CASSYSAGLSYNEQFF.

The chain links TRBV4-1 to TRBJ2-2, with TRBD2 matching over 8 bases. The V gene end was trimmed by 0 bases and the J gene end by 3 bases; junction bases not matched to a gene: 6. The CDR3 runs to 17 residues. Per the germline V gene, CDR1 is MGHRA and CDR2 is YSYEKL. The CDR3 nucleotides read TGCGCCAGCAGCCAAGATTCAGCGGGGGCCCACACCGGGGAGCTGTTTTTT. Residues: CASSQDSAGAHTGELFF.

V is TRBV12-3 or TRBV12-4 and J is TRBJ2-2; D is uncertain. The CDR3 spans 13 residues. Trimming shortened V by 1 base and J by 7 bases, and 7 bases separated the two germline ends. The CDR3 nucleotides are TGTGCCAGCAGTTTAGTCCTGATCGGGGAGCTGTTTTTT. Its translation is CASSLVLIGELFF.

This clonotype has just a few counts. The chain combines TRBV2 with TRBJ1-2; D may be TRBD1 (5 bases). Looked up from germline, CDR1 is SNHLY and CDR2 is FYNNEI. CDR3 length equals 12 residues. V dropped 4 bases and J dropped 8 bases, with 11 bases sitting between them. CDR3 residues: CASSAGVQGYTF. The CDR3, as DNA: TGTGCCAGCAGTGCGGGGGTACAAGGCTACACCTTC.

The gene calls are TRBV15 and TRBJ1-2, with D possibly TRBD1 on 5 matching bases. This CDR3 has 19 amino acids. Per germline, CDR1 LNHNV and CDR2 YYDKDF (reference sequence). The V gene lost 1 base and the J gene lost 4 bases, with 25 bases spanning the gap. CDR3 sequence reads: CATSRGWVQEPRPSYGYTF. In nucleotides, the CDR3 is TGTGCCACCAGCAGAGGGTGGGTACAGGAACCCAGGCCGAGCTATGGCTACACCTTC.

The gene calls are TRBV12-3 or TRBV12-4 and TRBJ1-5, with unresolved D. V lost 2 bases and J lost 9, with 5 bases in between. CDR3 length: 11 amino acids. The CDR3 DNA reads TGTGCCAGCAGTTTAACGGGGCCCCAGCATTTT. Protein product: CASSLTGPQHF.